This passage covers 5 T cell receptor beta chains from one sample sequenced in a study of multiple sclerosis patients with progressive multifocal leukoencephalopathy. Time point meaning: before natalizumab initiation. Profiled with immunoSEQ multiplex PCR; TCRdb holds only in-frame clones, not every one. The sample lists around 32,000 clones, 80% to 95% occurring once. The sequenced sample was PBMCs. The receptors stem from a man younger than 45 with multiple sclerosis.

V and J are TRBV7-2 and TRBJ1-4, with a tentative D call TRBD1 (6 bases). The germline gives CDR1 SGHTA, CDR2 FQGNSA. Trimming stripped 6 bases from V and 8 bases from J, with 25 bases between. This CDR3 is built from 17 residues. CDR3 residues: CASRAQGFLTSGEKLFF. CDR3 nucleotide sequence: TGTGCCAGCAGAGCACAGGGATTCCTAACAAGTGGCGAAAAACTGTTTTTT.

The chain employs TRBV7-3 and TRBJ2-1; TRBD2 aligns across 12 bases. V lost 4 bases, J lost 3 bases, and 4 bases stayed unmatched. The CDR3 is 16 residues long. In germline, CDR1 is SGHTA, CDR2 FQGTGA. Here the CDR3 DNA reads TGTGCCAGCAGCTCCAGGACTAGCGGGATCTACAATGAGCAGTTCTTC. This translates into CASSSRTSGIYNEQFF.

The CDR3 coding sequence is TGTGCCTGGAGTGTAAACAGATGGGAGACCCAGTACTTC. It specifies CAWSVNRWETQYF. The chain combines TRBV30 with TRBJ2-5; D unresolved. Germline V gives CDR1 GTSNPN, CDR2 SVGIG (reference sequence). The germline V and J ends were trimmed by 0 bases and 5 bases, with 10 bases remaining between them. CDR3 length: 13 residues. Full variable domain (missing parts from reference TRBV30 and TRBJ2-5): SQTIHQWPATLVQPVGSPLSLECTVEGTSNPNLYWYRQAAGRGLQLLFYSVGIGQISSEVPQNLSASRPQDRQFILSSKKLLLSDSGFYLCAWSVNRWETQYFGPGTRLLVL.

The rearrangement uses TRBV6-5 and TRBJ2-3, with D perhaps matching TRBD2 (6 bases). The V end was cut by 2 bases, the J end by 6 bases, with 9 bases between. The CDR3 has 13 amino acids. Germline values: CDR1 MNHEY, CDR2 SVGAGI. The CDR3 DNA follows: TGTGCCAGCAGTTACACACGGGGGGATACGCAGTATTTT. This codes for CASSYTRGDTQYF.

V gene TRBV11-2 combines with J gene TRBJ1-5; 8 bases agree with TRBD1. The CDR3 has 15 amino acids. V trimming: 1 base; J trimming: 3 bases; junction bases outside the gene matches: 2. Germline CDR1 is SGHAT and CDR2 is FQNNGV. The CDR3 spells CASSLGTGLNQPQHF. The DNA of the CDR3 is TGTGCCAGCAGCTTAGGGACAGGGCTCAATCAGCCCCAGCATTTT.